This T cell receptor beta chain was identified during a study of blood T cell repertoires in COVID-19. Study in general: Researchers got acute and convalescent COVID-19 samples from the United States, Italy and Spain. PBMCs, B-cell-depleted T cells, or T cells provided the cDNA or gDNA that made up the material.

Original analysis: Cell counts per sample came from amplifying reference gene primers. Profiled with immunoSEQ multiplex PCR; TCRdb holds only in-frame clones, not every one. For V, J and clone size, that table is used; D and trimming come from the DNA. Seen here are more than 85,000 clones, about four fifths observed once, and the top ten hold 18%. V lost 3 bases and J lost 1, with 21 bases in between. Germline CDR1 and CDR2: KGHDR and SFDVKD. This CDR3 spans 20 amino acids. The chain links TRBV24-1 to TRBJ2-6; D is perhaps TRBD1 (5 bases). The TCR sequence derives from a man at least 80 years old with acute or convalescent COVID-19. Sequenced sample: peripheral blood. The CDR3 DNA reads TGTGCCACCAGTGATCCAAGCCCCGCAGGGTTGAATTCTGGGGCCAACGTCCTGACTTTC. Amino acids: CATSDPSPAGLNSGANVLTF.